Following are 27 T cell receptor beta chains from one sample sequenced in a study of T cells in Graves' hyperthyroidism and ophthalmopathy. The TCR beta CDR3 regions underwent amplification using RNA transcripts as the source. During a first-round RT-PCR of the TCR CDR3, the HTBI primer set was used. Using its own MiXCR run on the multiplex PCR reads, TCRdb lists one record per CDR3 protein. Of about 770,000 distinct CDR3 sequences in the sample, 15% to 20% were seen once. Sample: blood. The receptors were gathered from a woman aged 50 to 60 with Graves' hyperthyroidism that later progressed to Graves' ophthalmopathy.

This clonotype was seen many times. The chain uses TRBV20-1 and TRBJ2-1; 8 nucleotides align to TRBD1. The V gene's germline CDR1 is DFQATT and CDR2 SNEGSKA (reference sequence). The CDR3 sequence is 16 residues long. The ends lost 4 bases at V and 6 bases at J; junction bases unmatched: 14. This CDR3 reads CSANTHPGQGLNEQFF. DNA for the CDR3: TGCAGTGCTAATACTCACCCTGGACAGGGACTCAATGAGCAGTTCTTC.

The genes are TRBV7-8 and TRBJ2-1; D possibly uses TRBD1 or TRBD2 (5 bases each). This CDR3 contains 15 residues. Germline V gene sequence: CDR1 SGHVS, CDR2 FQNEAQ. The V and J ends lost 0 bases and 4 bases respectively, with 10 bases between them. The CDR3 reads CASSLAGVRYNEQFF. The CDR3 DNA follows: TGTGCCAGCAGCTTAGCGGGGGTAAGATACAATGAGCAGTTCTTC.

This clonotype was observed many times. CDR3 nucleotide sequence: TGCGCCAGCAGCTTCGGGACAGGGGGGCGAGGGACTGAAGCTTTCTTT. It is translated as CASSFGTGGRGTEAFF. This rearrangement joins TRBV5-1 to TRBJ1-1; 11 bases agree with TRBD1. The length of the CDR3 is 16 residues. The V gene end was trimmed by 2 bases and the J gene end by 5 bases; junction bases not matched to a gene: 8. CDR1 and CDR2 from the germline V gene are SGHRS and YFSETQ. Using reference TRBV5-1 and TRBJ1-1 for the parts outside the CDR3, the full variable domain is KAGVTQTPRYLIKTRGQQVTLSCSPISGHRSVSWYQQTPGQGLQFLFEYFSETQRNKGNFPGRFSGRQFSNSRSEMNVSTLELGDSALYLCASSFGTGGRGTEAFFGQGTRLTVV.

This chain connects TRBV10-3 to TRBJ1-5; D might be TRBD1 (5 bases). With 3 bases removed from V and 5 bases from J, the gap between germline ends came to 8 bases. In germline, CDR1 is ENHRY, CDR2 SYGVKD. This CDR3 region has 13 residues. CDR3 DNA: TGTGCCATCAGTGATAGAGGGGATCAGCCCCAGCATTTT. Translated, it gives CAISDRGDQPQHF.

Points on this clonotype: A much larger clone lies a single base off, so this may be a read error. V usage is TRBV7-8 and J usage is TRBJ2-3; no reliable D call. Germline values: CDR1 SGHVS, CDR2 FQNEAQ. The CDR3 runs 14 residues. With 0 bases removed from V and 2 bases from J, the gap between germline ends came to 6 bases. The CDR3 DNA reads as TGTGCCAGCAGCTTAGCTCCAGACACAGATACGCAGTATTTT. This gives the protein CASSLAPDTDTQYF.

Concerning this clonotype itself: Possible read error: a much larger clone is one base away. The chain recombines TRBV7-2 with TRBJ1-5; the D is unclear. The CDR3 contains 17 residues. In germline, CDR1 is SGHTA, CDR2 FQGNSA. CDR3 sequence reads: CASSLALGGMSNQPQRF. The CDR3 nucleotides read TGTGCCAGCAGCTTAGCGCTGGGAGGGATGAGCAATCAGCCCCAGCGTTTT.

This clonotype was found once. The chain recombines TRBV19 with TRBJ1-6, with 7 bases lining up with TRBD1. Trimming removed 8 bases from V and 6 bases from J; junction bases left unmatched: 4. Germline CDR1 is LNHDA and CDR2 is SQIVND (reference sequence). CDR3 size: 13 residues. CDR3 DNA: TGTGCCAGTGGACAGGAGTTTAATTCACCCCTCCACTTT. It is translated as CASGQEFNSPLHF.

A note on this clonotype: A read error may explain this, as a much larger clone is one base away. This chain joins TRBV27 and TRBJ2-4; D gene uncertain. CDR1 and CDR2 from the germline V gene are MNHEY and SMNVEV (reference sequence). The CDR3 covers 16 residues. Between the trimmed V and J ends, which lost 2 bases and 8 bases, there was a span of 19 bases. In nucleotides, the CDR3 is TGTGCCAGCAGTTTAAGCAGACCTCGACCAGAGGACATTCAGTACTTC. Translating it yields CASSLSRPRPEDIQYF.

The chain joins TRBV12-5 to TRBJ2-6; a possible D gene is TRBD1 (5 bases). This CDR3 has 17 residues. CDR1 LGHNT and CDR2 FRNRAP come from the germline V gene. The V gene lost 3 bases and the J gene lost 2 bases, with 14 bases spanning the gap. The CDR3 protein is CASGFSIQGTGANVLTF. CDR3 nucleotide sequence: TGTGCTAGTGGTTTTTCTATTCAGGGAACTGGGGCCAACGTCCTGACTTTC.

This clonotype has ten or more counts. The V and J genes are TRBV11-1 and TRBJ1-2, with D possibly TRBD1 on 6 matching bases. The CDR3 is 15 amino acids. V dropped 1 base and J dropped 2 bases, with 11 bases sitting between them. In germline, CDR1 is SGHAT, CDR2 FQDESV (reference sequence). The CDR3 sequence: CASSLGTALNYGYTF. CDR3 sequence (DNA): TGTGCCAGCAGCTTAGGGACAGCACTGAACTATGGCTACACCTTC.

This clonotype was observed a handful of times. The J gene is TRBJ2-3, the V gene TRBV20-1, with 11 positions matching TRBD2. CDR3 length: 15 amino acids. Germline V CDR1 and CDR2: DFQATT, SNEGSKA (reference sequence). The V gene end was trimmed by 3 bases and the J gene end by 4 bases; junction bases not matched to a gene: 6. CDR3 in amino acids: CSARPGLAASDTQYF. CDR3 nucleotides: TGCAGTGCTAGGCCGGGACTAGCGGCATCAGATACGCAGTATTTT.

The chain recombines TRBV7-3 with TRBJ1-1, with 8 bases aligning to TRBD1. Germline CDR1 and CDR2: SGHTA and FQGTGA. V dropped 7 bases and J dropped 7; count of bases not matched to a gene: 11. There are 14 residues in the CDR3. In DNA, the CDR3 is TGTGCCAGCAACAAGGGACAGGCCCGGGGTGAAGCTTTCTTT. The encoded protein is CASNKGQARGEAFF. The entire variable domain, with the rest obtained from reference TRBV7-3 and TRBJ1-1, is as follows: GAGVSQTPSNKVTEKGKYVELRCDPISGHTALYWYRQSLGQGPEFLIYFQGTGAADDSGLPNDRFFAVRPEGSVSTLKIQRTERGDSAVYLCASNKGQARGEAFFGQGTRLTVV.

There are many counts of this clonotype. This chain uses TRBV30 with TRBJ2-7, with D perhaps assigned TRBD1 or TRBD2 (5 bases each). Trimming shortened V by 3 bases and J by 4 bases, and 16 bases separated the two germline ends. The CDR3 extends over 14 amino acids. CDR1 is GTSNPN and CDR2 is SVGIG in the germline V gene (reference sequence). Written as DNA, the CDR3 is TGTGCCTGGAGAGACCGGGAACCAGGGTACGAGCAGTACTTC. This encodes CAWRDREPGYEQYF.

This clonotype was counted many times. The chain combines TRBV12-3 or TRBV12-4 with TRBJ2-5; tentative D call: TRBD2 (9 bases). V was clipped by 4 bases and J by 6 bases, with 30 bases between them. The CDR3 covers 19 residues. CDR3 residues: CASSSRTGRSGGPVKTQYF. The CDR3, as DNA: TGTGCCAGCAGTTCTCGGACAGGGAGGAGCGGGGGGCCGGTGAAGACCCAGTACTTC.

This rearrangement joins TRBV7-9 to TRBJ1-4, with a possible D match to TRBD1 (6 bases). The CDR3 spans 16 residues. V dropped 1 base and J dropped 8 bases, with 17 bases sitting between them. Germline CDR1 reads SEHNR; CDR2 reads FQNEAQ (reference sequence). Written as DNA, the CDR3 is TGTGCCAGCAGCTTAGGAGGTTCGGGGGCTGACGAAAAACTGTTTTTT. Translation gives CASSLGGSGADEKLFF.

The chain employs TRBV7-2 and TRBJ2-7, with D perhaps TRBD1 or TRBD2 (5 bases each). In germline, CDR1 is SGHTA, CDR2 FQGNSA. Trimming left V 4 bases short and J 3 bases short, with 16 bases between. The CDR3 covers 15 residues. In DNA, the CDR3 is TGTGCCAGCAGCTCCGGGACGGACGATCTCTACGAGCAGTACTTC. Translating gives CASSSGTDDLYEQYF.

J is TRBJ2-2 and V is TRBV5-6; D perhaps matches TRBD2 (5 bases). The CDR3 is 12 amino acids. Per the germline V gene, CDR1 is SGHDT and CDR2 is YYEEEE. The V and J ends lost 3 bases and 7 bases respectively, with 7 bases between them. This CDR3 is CASSYRGGELFF. CDR3 coding DNA: TGTGCCAGCAGCTACCGGGGCGGGGAGCTGTTTTTT.

The genes are TRBV7-9 and TRBJ1-2, with 8 bases identical to TRBD1. CDR1 SEHNR and CDR2 FQNEAQ come from the germline V gene (reference sequence). J lost 5 bases, V lost 5 bases, and 10 bases had no gene match. This CDR3 has 15 amino acids. In nucleotides, the CDR3 is TGTGCCAGCAGCCCCCGGACAGGGCGAGGTTATGGCTACACCTTC. Encoded protein: CASSPRTGRGYGYTF.

This clonotype appeared a few times. V usage is TRBV27 and J usage is TRBJ1-4; D is undetermined. Germline V lookup: CDR1 MNHEY, CDR2 SMNVEV (reference sequence). The V end lost 9 bases, the J end lost 8 bases, and 16 bases lay between the germline ends. The CDR3 covers 13 residues. The CDR3 DNA reads as TGTGCCAGTTGGAGAGGTCCGGCGGAAAAACTGTTTTTT. It codes for CASWRGPAEKLFF.

This clonotype was seen repeatedly, ten times or more. The gene calls are TRBV7-3 and TRBJ1-2, with a weak D call TRBD1 (5 bases). This CDR3 is built from 14 residues. V lost 2 bases, J lost 3 bases, and 10 bases lay in between. Germline V lookup: CDR1 SGHTA, CDR2 FQGTGA. CDR3 nucleotides: TGTGCCAGCAGCTTACGTCCGGGGGACTATGGCTACACCTTC. Translated: CASSLRPGDYGYTF.

This rearrangement joins TRBV20-1 to TRBJ1-2; 7 bases map to TRBD1. The germline V gene encodes CDR1 DFQATT and CDR2 SNEGSKA (reference sequence). This CDR3 has 15 residues. With V trimmed by 0 bases and J by 7 bases, 11 bases remained unmatched. In DNA form, the CDR3 reads TGCAGTGCTAGAGATCCCGGCAGGGGGACGGTTGGCTACACCTTC. It yields the protein CSARDPGRGTVGYTF.

Concerning this clonotype itself: Given a much more abundant clone one base away, this may be a read error. The genes are TRBV7-2 and TRBJ2-7; no definite D call. V gave up 1 base and J gave up 0 bases, with 16 bases separating them. CDR1 is SGHTA and CDR2 is FQGNSA in the germline V gene. This CDR3 comprises 17 residues. The CDR3 DNA is TGTGCCAGCAGCTTAGTTCCCGGACGGGCATCCTCCTACGAGCAGTACTTC. Translation: CASSLVPGRASSYEQYF.

This clonotype has more than one count but fewer than ten. The V call is TRBV4-1, the J call TRBJ1-5, with 7 bases matching TRBD1. The CDR3 totals 16 residues. The germline gives CDR1 MGHRA, CDR2 YSYEKL. V gave up 4 bases and J gave up 2 bases; unmatched junction bases: 8. The CDR3 protein is CASSLDRDWGNQPQHF. CDR3 in DNA: TGCGCCAGCAGCCTTGACAGGGACTGGGGCAATCAGCCCCAGCATTTT.

Many counts were recorded for this clonotype. The chain combines TRBV2 with TRBJ1-2, with D possibly being TRBD1 (6 bases). From germline, CDR1 is SNHLY and CDR2 FYNNEI. CDR3 length: 16 residues. V lost 3 bases and J lost 3, with 17 bases in between. The CDR3 spells CASSDNWVGADYGYTF. The CDR3 nucleotides read TGTGCCAGCAGTGATAATTGGGTGGGGGCGGACTATGGCTACACCTTC.

This clonotype occurred many times. This chain joins TRBV3-1 and TRBJ2-3; 10 nucleotides agree with TRBD1. This CDR3 has 13 residues. From germline, CDR1 is LGHDT and CDR2 YNNKEL (reference sequence). Trimming removed 2 bases from V and 9 bases from J; junction bases left unmatched: 2. The CDR3 reads CASSQRQGATQYF. The DNA of the CDR3 is TGTGCCAGCAGCCAAAGACAGGGGGCGACGCAGTATTTT.

The V gene is TRBV27, the J gene TRBJ2-1, with D perhaps TRBD2 (6 bases). This CDR3 contains 13 residues. Germline CDR1 and CDR2: MNHEY and SMNVEV (reference sequence). V lost 3 bases, J lost 13 bases, and 16 bases lay in between. CDR3 sequence: CASSFGQTSPQFF. CDR3 coding DNA: TGTGCCAGCAGTTTCGGGCAAACTAGCCCCCAGTTCTTC.

The chain carries TRBV6-2 or TRBV6-3 and TRBJ2-3, with 7 bases matching TRBD1. J lost 4 bases, V lost 8 bases, and 9 bases had no gene match. The CDR3 totals 14 residues. CDR1 and CDR2 (germline): MNHEY, SVGEGT. The DNA of the CDR3 is TGTGCCAGCCGGACAGGCGTACGGTCAGATACGCAGTATTTT. It encodes CASRTGVRSDTQYF.